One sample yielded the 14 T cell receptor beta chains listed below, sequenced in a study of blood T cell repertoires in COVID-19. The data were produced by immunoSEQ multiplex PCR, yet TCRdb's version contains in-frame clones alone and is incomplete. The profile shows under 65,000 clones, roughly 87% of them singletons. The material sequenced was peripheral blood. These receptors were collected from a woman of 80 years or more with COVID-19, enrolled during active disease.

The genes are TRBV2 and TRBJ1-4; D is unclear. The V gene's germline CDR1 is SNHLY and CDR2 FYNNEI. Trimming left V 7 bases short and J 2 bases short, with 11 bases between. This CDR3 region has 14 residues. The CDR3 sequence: CASTPTTTNEKLFF. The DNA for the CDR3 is TGTGCCAGCACTCCGACAACTACTAATGAAAAACTGTTTTTT.

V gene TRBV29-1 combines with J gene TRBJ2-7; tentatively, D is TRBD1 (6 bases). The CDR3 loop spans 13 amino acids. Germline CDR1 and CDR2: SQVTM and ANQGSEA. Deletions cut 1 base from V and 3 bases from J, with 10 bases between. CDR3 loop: CSVEVLQGYEQYF. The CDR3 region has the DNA TGCAGCGTTGAAGTTCTACAGGGCTACGAGCAGTACTTC.

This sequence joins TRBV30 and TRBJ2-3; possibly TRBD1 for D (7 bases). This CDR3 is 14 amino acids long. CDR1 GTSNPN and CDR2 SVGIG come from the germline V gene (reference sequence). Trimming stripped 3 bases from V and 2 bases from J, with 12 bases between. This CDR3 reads CAWSAGQFTDTQYF. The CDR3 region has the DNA TGTGCCTGGAGCGCGGGACAGTTCACAGATACGCAGTATTTT.

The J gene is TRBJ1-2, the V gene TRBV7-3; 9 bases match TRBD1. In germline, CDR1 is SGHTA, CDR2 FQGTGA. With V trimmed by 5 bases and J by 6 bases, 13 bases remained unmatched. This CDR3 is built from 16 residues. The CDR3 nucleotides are TGTGCCAGCAGCCCAAATAGCAGGTACAGGGGGCATGGCTACACCTTC. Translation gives CASSPNSRYRGHGYTF.

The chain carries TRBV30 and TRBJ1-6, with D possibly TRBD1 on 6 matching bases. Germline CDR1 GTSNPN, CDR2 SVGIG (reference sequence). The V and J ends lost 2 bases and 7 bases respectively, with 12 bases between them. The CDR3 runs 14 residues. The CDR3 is CAWSQGTGNSPLHF. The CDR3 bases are TGTGCCTGGAGTCAGGGGACGGGGAATTCACCCCTCCACTTT.

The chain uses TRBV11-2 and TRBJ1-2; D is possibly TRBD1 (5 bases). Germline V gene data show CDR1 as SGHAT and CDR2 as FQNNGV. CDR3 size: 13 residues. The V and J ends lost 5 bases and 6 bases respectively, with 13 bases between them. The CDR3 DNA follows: TGTGCCAGCAGCGCAGGGCCTCAAGATGGCTACACCTTC. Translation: CASSAGPQDGYTF.

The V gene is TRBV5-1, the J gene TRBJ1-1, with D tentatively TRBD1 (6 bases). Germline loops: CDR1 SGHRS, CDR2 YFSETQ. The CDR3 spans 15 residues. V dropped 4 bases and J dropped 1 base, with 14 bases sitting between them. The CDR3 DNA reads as TGCGCCAGCAGCCCAACCGGGACACGGAACACTGAAGCTTTCTTT. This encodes CASSPTGTRNTEAFF.

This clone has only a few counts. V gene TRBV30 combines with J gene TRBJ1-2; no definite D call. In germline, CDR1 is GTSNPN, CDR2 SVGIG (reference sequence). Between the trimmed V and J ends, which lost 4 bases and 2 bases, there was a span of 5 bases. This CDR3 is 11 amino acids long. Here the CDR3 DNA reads TGTGCCTGGAACCAGAACTATGGCTACACCTTC. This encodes CAWNQNYGYTF.

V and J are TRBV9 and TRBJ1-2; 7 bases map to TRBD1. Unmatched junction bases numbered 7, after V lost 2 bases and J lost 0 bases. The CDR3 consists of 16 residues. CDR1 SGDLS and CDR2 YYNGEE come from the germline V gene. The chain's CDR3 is CASSVNRDRANYGYTF. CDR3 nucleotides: TGTGCCAGCAGCGTGAACCGGGACAGAGCTAACTATGGCTACACCTTC.

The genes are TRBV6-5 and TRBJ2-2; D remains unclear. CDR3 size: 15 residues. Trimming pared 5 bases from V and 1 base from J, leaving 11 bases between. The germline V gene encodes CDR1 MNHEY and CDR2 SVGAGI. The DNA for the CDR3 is TGTGCCAGCAGTCCCCGCCTAGGGAACACCGGGGAGCTGTTTTTT. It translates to CASSPRLGNTGELFF.

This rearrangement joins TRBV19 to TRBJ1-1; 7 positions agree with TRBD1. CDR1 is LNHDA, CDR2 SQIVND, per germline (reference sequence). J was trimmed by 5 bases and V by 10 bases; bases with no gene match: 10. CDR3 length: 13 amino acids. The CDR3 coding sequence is TGTGCCACACAGGGGCCCGGTCGGACTGAAGCTTTCTTT. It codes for CATQGPGRTEAFF.

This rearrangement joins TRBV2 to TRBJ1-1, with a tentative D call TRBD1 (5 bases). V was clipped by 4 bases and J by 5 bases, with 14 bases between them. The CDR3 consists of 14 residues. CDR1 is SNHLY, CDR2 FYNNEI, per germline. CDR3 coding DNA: TGTGCCAGCAGTGTTTGGGGGGGAAGGACTGAAGCTTTCTTT. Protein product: CASSVWGGRTEAFF.

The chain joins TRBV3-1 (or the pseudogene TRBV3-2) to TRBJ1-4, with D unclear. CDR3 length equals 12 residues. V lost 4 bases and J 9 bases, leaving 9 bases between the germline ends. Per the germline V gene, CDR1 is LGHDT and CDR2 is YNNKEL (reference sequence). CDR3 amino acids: CASSPESKKLFF. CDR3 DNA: TGTGCCAGCAGCCCTGAGTCGAAAAAACTGTTTTTT.

CDR3 coding DNA: TGTGCCAGCAGTTTATCAGCGGGGGCCCCGGATACGCAGTATTTT. Its protein product is CASSLSAGAPDTQYF. The rearrangement joins TRBV6-5 to TRBJ2-3; 8 positions agree with TRBD2. The germline CDR1 and CDR2 sequences are MNHEY and SVGAGI. V was pared by 4 bases and J by 6 bases, with 9 bases of the junction left unmatched. This CDR3 contains 15 residues.